This T cell receptor beta chain emerged from a study of blood T cell repertoires in COVID-19. About the study: The origin of the acute and convalescent COVID-19 samples was the United States, Italy and Spain.

Recruited during active infection, patients (from Seattle) were subsequently followed longitudinally. Germline V gene lookup returns CDR1 MNHEY and CDR2 SVGAGI. J lost 4 bases, V lost 6 bases, and 7 bases had no gene match. The CDR3 contains 15 residues. Study processing details: The assay estimated nucleated cells by amplifying reference gene primers. Only in-frame clones appear in the TCRdb table, and some are missing; sequencing was by immunoSEQ multiplex PCR. V and J calls and clone size are those listed in that table; D and trimming were worked out from the DNA. The table includes some 130,000 clones, roughly 91% detected once.

The clonotype comes from a man in his sixties with COVID-19, enrolled during active disease. Sequencing was carried out using peripheral blood. The J gene is TRBJ2-2, the V gene TRBV6-5; 8 bases are shared with TRBD2. Here the CDR3 DNA reads TGTGCCAGCAGGGAGACTAGCGTGGGCACCGGGGAGCTGTTTTTT. It is translated as CASRETSVGTGELFF.